This TCR beta chain comes out of a study of blood T cell repertoires in COVID-19. One Seattle source followed patients from active infection through their disease course. Trimming removed 5 bases from V and 4 bases from J, with 18 bases in between. The CDR3 length is 16 residues. Germline V gives CDR1 MDHEN, CDR2 SYDVKM. As processed by the authors: Nucleated cell number was recorded as an estimate derived from reference gene primer amplification. Generated by immunoSEQ multiplex PCR, the TCRdb table keeps only in-frame clones and is missing some. The V and J calls and clone size were taken over from that table, and D and trimming were inferred from the DNA. Among around 370,000 clones listed, about 89% were seen once. This clone was seen only a few times.

The chain has TRBV28 and TRBJ1-3, with D maybe TRBD1 (6 bases). This TCR came from a woman aged 45 to 65 with COVID-19, enrolled during active disease. Material for sequencing was peripheral blood. The DNA for the CDR3 is TGTGCCAGCAGTCTTCCCATGGGGGCTGGAGGAAACACCATATATTTT. It translates to CASSLPMGAGGNTIYF.